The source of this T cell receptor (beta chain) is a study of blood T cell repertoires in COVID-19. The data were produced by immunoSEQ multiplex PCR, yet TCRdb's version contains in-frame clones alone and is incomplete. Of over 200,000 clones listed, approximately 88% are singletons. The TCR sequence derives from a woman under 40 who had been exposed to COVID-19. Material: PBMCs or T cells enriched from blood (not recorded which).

The chain's CDR3 is CASSFSGVPSTDTQYF. The CDR3 DNA follows: TGTGCCAGCAGCTTTTCAGGGGTCCCTAGCACAGATACGCAGTATTTT. The chain employs TRBV11-2 and TRBJ2-3, with D possibly TRBD1 on 6 matching bases. Germline V gene sequence: CDR1 SGHAT, CDR2 FQNNGV. The CDR3 consists of 16 residues. V lost 3 bases and J lost 0, with 13 bases in between.